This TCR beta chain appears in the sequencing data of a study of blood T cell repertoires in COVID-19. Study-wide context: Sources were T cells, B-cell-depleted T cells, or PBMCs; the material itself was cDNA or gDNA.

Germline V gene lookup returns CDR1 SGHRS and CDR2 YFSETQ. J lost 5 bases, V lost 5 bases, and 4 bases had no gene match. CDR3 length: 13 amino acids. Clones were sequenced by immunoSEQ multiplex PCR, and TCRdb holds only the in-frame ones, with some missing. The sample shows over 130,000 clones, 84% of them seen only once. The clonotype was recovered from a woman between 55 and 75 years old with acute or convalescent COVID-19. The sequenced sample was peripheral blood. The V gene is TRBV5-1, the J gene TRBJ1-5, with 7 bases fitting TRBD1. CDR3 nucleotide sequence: TGCGCCAGCAGACAGGGGTATGATCAGCCCCAGCATTTT. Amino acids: CASRQGYDQPQHF.